This TCR beta chain was recovered during a study of cytomegalovirus exposure and HLA in healthy donors. Whole-study results and caveats: It was only CMV serostatus that was available as immune exposure information.

The study ran its PCR with 60 Vbeta and 13 Jbeta primers. Some clones are missing from TCRdb's copy, which holds only in-frame ones; the method was immunoSEQ multiplex PCR. The table records 190,000 or so clones, roughly 87% of them present only once. Concerning this clone itself: Antigen unknown.

The TCR comes from a man aged 45-65 years in good health and CMV-seronegative. The sequenced sample was PBMCs.

CDR3 sequence (DNA): TGTGCCAGTATCCCCACGCTAGGGACAGGGGTCGGCTACACCTTC. Translation gives CASIPTLGTGVGYTF. The chain couples TRBV19 to TRBJ1-2; 10 bases map to TRBD1. CDR1 is LNHDA and CDR2 is SQIVND in the germline V gene (reference sequence). Unmatched junction bases numbered 13, after V lost 7 bases and J lost 8 bases. The CDR3 has 15 residues.